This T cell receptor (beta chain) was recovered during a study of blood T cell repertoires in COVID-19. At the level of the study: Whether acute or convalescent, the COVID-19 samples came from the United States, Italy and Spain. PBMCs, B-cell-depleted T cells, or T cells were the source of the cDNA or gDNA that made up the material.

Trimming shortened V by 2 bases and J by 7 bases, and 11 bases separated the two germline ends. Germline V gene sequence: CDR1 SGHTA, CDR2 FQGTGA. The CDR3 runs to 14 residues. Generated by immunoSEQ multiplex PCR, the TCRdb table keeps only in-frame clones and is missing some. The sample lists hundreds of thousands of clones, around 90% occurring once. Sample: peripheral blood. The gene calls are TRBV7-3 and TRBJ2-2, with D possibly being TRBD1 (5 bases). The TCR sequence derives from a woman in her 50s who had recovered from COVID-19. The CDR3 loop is CASSLQGAIGELFF. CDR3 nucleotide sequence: TGTGCCAGCAGCTTACAAGGGGCGATCGGGGAGCTGTTTTTT.